Shown below are 18 T cell receptor beta chains from a single sample sequenced in a study of identical twins. TCRdb passed the 5' RACE reads through MiXCR, listing each CDR3 protein once. The sample carries roughly 770,000 distinct CDR3 sequences, roughly 18% recorded once. The same specimen was also included in a second study, on T cells expressing NK-cell markers.

Specimen: PBMCs. The origin of the receptors is a woman aged 18 to 35 in good health.

CDR3 sequence (DNA): TGTGCCAGCAGTTACTTCCTAGCGGGAGGGCTTGGCGGGGAGCTGTTTTTT. Translation: CASSYFLAGGLGGELFF. The V call is TRBV6-5, the J call TRBJ2-2; 12 bases are a match to TRBD2. The germline V gene has CDR1 MNHEY and CDR2 SVGAGI. V gave up 1 base and J gave up 7 bases; unmatched junction bases: 7. The CDR3 spans 17 residues.

The V gene is TRBV12-3 or TRBV12-4, the J gene TRBJ2-3, with 14 bases lining up with TRBD2. The CDR3 sequence is 16 residues long. J lost 2 bases, V lost 4 bases, and 2 bases had no gene match. CDR3 residues: CASSSGLAGATDTQYF. The CDR3 DNA reads as TGTGCCAGCAGTTCGGGACTAGCGGGGGCCACAGATACGCAGTATTTT.

The chain recombines TRBV5-1 with TRBJ2-5; D is unresolved. Trimming removed 1 base from V and 2 bases from J, with 9 bases in between. Germline V gene lookup returns CDR1 SGHRS and CDR2 YFSETQ. The CDR3 sequence is 14 residues long. The CDR3 DNA sequence: TGCGCCAGCAGCTTGTTCGGCAGTCAAGAGACCCAGTACTTC. Protein: CASSLFGSQETQYF.

The rearrangement joins TRBV5-6 to TRBJ1-2; 9 bases match TRBD1. Germline lookup yields CDR1 SGHDT and CDR2 YYEEEE. The V segment lost 7 bases and the J segment 8 bases; nucleotides outside the gene matches: 9. The CDR3 is 13 residues long. The CDR3 region has the DNA TGTGCCAGCCGACTAACAGGGGGCGACGGCTACACCTTC. It is translated as CASRLTGGDGYTF.

The chain carries TRBV2 and TRBJ2-3; 8 bases match TRBD2. Germline V gene sequence: CDR1 SNHLY, CDR2 FYNNEI. The trim removed 7 bases at V and 3 bases at J, leaving 6 bases unmatched. The CDR3 contains 14 residues. In DNA form, the CDR3 reads TGTGCCAGCATTCAGGCGGGAGGAACAGATACGCAGTATTTT. Translation gives CASIQAGGTDTQYF.

This clonotype was seen at least ten times. The rearrangement joins TRBV20-1 to TRBJ1-1; D ambiguous. The germline V gene encodes CDR1 DFQATT and CDR2 SNEGSKA (reference sequence). Trimming cost V 6 bases and J 0 bases, with 20 bases left between them. The CDR3 contains 16 residues. CDR3 DNA sequence: TGCAGTGCGGGCCCGGGTGACGGGTGGGTGAACACTGAAGCTTTCTTT. Its protein product is CSAGPGDGWVNTEAFF.

This clonotype was detected a few times. The V gene is TRBV10-3, the J gene TRBJ2-3; 8 bases align to TRBD2. Per the germline V gene, CDR1 is ENHRY and CDR2 is SYGVKD. CDR3 length: 15 residues. The V and J ends lost 6 bases and 1 base, in that order; junction bases with no gene match: 6. This CDR3 reads CAIRSGGPRTDTQYF. The CDR3 region has the DNA TGTGCCATCAGGAGCGGGGGCCCACGCACAGATACGCAGTATTTT.

The chain joins TRBV6-1 to TRBJ1-5, with 10 bases identical to TRBD1. CDR1 and CDR2 from the germline V gene are MNHNS and SASEGT. The CDR3 runs 17 residues. Germline trimming cut 6 bases from V and 4 bases from J; bases unmatched to any gene: 12. The CDR3 spells CASSGVRQGAGNQPQHF. As DNA, the CDR3 is TGTGCCAGCAGCGGAGTACGACAGGGGGCAGGGAATCAGCCCCAGCATTTT.

The chain uses TRBV7-8 and TRBJ2-3; the match to TRBD2 covers 10 bases. Trimming cost V 1 base and J 6 bases; bases outside gene matches: 7. In germline, CDR1 is SGHVS, CDR2 FQNEAQ. The CDR3 length is 16 residues. The CDR3 DNA reads TGTGCCAGCAGCTTAGTGCCTAGCGGGGGTTGGGATACGCAGTATTTT. Protein: CASSLVPSGGWDTQYF.

This clonotype showed up just once. The chain links TRBV18 to TRBJ2-7; TRBD1 might be the D (6 bases). The V and J ends lost 5 bases and 3 bases respectively, with 14 bases between them. CDR3 length equals 14 residues. Germline V CDR1 and CDR2: KGHSH, LQKENI. The CDR3 loop is CASSIQGKDYEQYF. The CDR3 DNA follows: TGTGCCAGCTCAATCCAGGGGAAAGACTACGAGCAGTACTTC.

Comment on this clonotype: Compared with germline, one end of the junction differs, possibly owing to a read error. The J gene is TRBJ2-7, the V gene TRBV5-6, with 7 bases matching TRBD2. CDR1 and CDR2 (germline): SGHDT, YYEEEE. The CDR3 runs to 13 residues. The CDR3 nucleotides read TGTGCCATCAGCCCCGGACTAGACTACGAGCAGTACTTC. It specifies CAISPGLDYEQYF.

This clonotype was found a few times. V gene TRBV15 combines with J gene TRBJ2-3; D is tentatively TRBD1 or TRBD2 (5 bases each). V gave up 3 bases and J gave up 0 bases, with 13 bases separating them. CDR3 length equals 16 residues. Germline values: CDR1 LNHNV, CDR2 YYDKDF (reference sequence). As DNA, the CDR3 is TGTGCCACCAGCAGCCCCTGGGGGTATAGCACAGATACGCAGTATTTT. Translation gives CATSSPWGYSTDTQYF.

The chain uses TRBV11-3 and TRBJ2-7; TRBD1 matches at 12 bases. Germline V CDR1 and CDR2: SGHNT, YENEEA. Unmatched junction bases numbered 14, after V lost 5 bases and J lost 9 bases. The CDR3 contains 16 residues. CDR3 region: CASSRDRGRPYLGQYF. The CDR3 DNA reads TGTGCCAGCAGCCGGGACAGGGGGCGCCCATACCTTGGGCAGTACTTC.

The chain uses TRBV4-3 and TRBJ2-3, with D perhaps TRBD2 (6 bases). Per the germline V gene, CDR1 is LGHNA and CDR2 is YSLEER. The CDR3 has 15 residues. V lost 4 bases to trimming and J lost 1 base, with 12 bases between them. The CDR3 is CASSPRKRGTDTQYF. The CDR3 nucleotides read TGCGCCAGCAGCCCCCGAAAGCGGGGCACAGATACGCAGTATTTT.

Comment on this clonotype: At one boundary the junction diverges from the germline segment, which might be a read error. J is TRBJ2-2 and V is TRBV3-1, with D hard to call. The germline V gene encodes CDR1 LGHDT and CDR2 YNNKEL (reference sequence). The CDR3 is made up of 17 amino acids. The CDR3 protein is CASSQGPGSSNPGELFF. The DNA of the CDR3 is TGTGCCAGCAGCCAAGGTCCCGGTTCGTCGAACCCCGGGGAGCTGTTTTTT.

This clonotype was detected only a few times. The gene calls are TRBV19 and TRBJ2-1, with D possibly being TRBD1 (6 bases). The CDR3 consists of 15 residues. V lost 7 bases and J lost 0, with 13 bases in between. CDR1 LNHDA and CDR2 SQIVND come from the germline V gene (reference sequence). DNA for the CDR3: TGTGCCAGTACCCTGGGGGCGGCCTCCTACAATGAGCAGTTCTTC. This sequence encodes CASTLGAASYNEQFF.

This chain connects TRBV20-1 to TRBJ2-1; D gene uncertain. CDR1 is DFQATT, CDR2 SNEGSKA, per germline (reference sequence). The CDR3 spans 14 residues. The CDR3 sequence: CSTGRGGAYNEQFF. The CDR3 coding sequence is TGCAGCACTGGCCGAGGTGGGGCCTACAATGAGCAGTTCTTC.

This clonotype has just a few counts. The CDR3 DNA is TGCGCCAGCAGCTTGAGTGTAGGTACGGCTGAAGCTTTCTTT. Translated, it gives CASSLSVGTAEAFF. The V and J genes are TRBV5-1 and TRBJ1-1; D uncertain. This CDR3 spans 14 amino acids. CDR1 SGHRS and CDR2 YFSETQ come from the germline V gene. Trimming removed 1 base from V and 6 bases from J, with 13 bases in between.